Shown below are 2 T cell receptor beta chains from a single sample sequenced in a study of regulatory T cells in long-lasting Graves disease. With iRepertoire HTBI primers and Arm-PCR of CDR3 regions, TCR beta libraries were built. TCRdb itself ran the multiplex PCR reads through MiXCR, one entry per CDR3 protein. The profile covers around 460,000 distinct CDR3 sequences, with 20% to 25% appearing a single time and less than 9% taken by the ten largest. Time point described: persistent/refractory GD, antithyroid drugs over 5 years with positive TRAb. PBMC RNA served as the TCR library source. The sample was peripheral blood mononuclear cells (PBMCs), taken when the disease was refractory, from a patient treated with antithyroid drugs. These receptors all come from a female donor with Graves disease.

The chain recombines TRBV28 with TRBJ2-5, with 12 nucleotides matching TRBD2. The CDR3 extends over 16 amino acids. Germline loops: CDR1 MDHEN, CDR2 SYDVKM. V lost 5 bases and J lost 1; bases outside the gene matches: 5. CDR3 sequence reads: CASSPWTSGVQETQYF. In nucleotides, the CDR3 is TGTGCCAGCAGTCCCTGGACTAGCGGGGTCCAAGAGACCCAGTACTTC.

This clonotype was counted between two and nine times. The genes are TRBV5-5 and TRBJ1-2; weak D call: TRBD1 (5 bases). The CDR3 loop spans 13 amino acids. Trimming stripped 3 bases from V and 8 bases from J, with 14 bases between. Per germline, CDR1 SGHKS and CDR2 YYEKEE (reference sequence). This CDR3 reads CASSSEAGRGYTF. The CDR3 DNA reads as TGTGCCAGCAGCTCGGAGGCAGGGCGCGGCTACACCTTC. The entire variable domain, with the rest obtained from reference TRBV5-5 and TRBJ1-2, is as follows: DAGVTQSPTHLIKTRGQQVTLRCSPISGHKSVSWYQQVLGQGPQFIFQYYEKEERGRGNFPDRFSARQFPNYSSELNVNALLLGDSALYLCASSSEAGRGYTFGSGTRLTVV.